The 31 T cell receptor beta chains reported below all come from one sample, sequenced in a study of molecular identifiers for immune sequencing clone quantification. From the PCR reads, TCRdb called clonotypes with MiXCR, one entry per CDR3 protein. Of 460,000 or so distinct CDR3 sequences in the sample, 20% to 25% are singletons; the top ten hold approximately 0.8%. The sequencing sample was made of naive CD8+ T cells from blood, with Jurkat cell RNA spiked in. This sample's subset: FACS-sorted CD8+CD4-CCR7+CD45RA+ naive T cells. The receptors come from a human donor in good health. Some libraries in this study had Jurkat cell RNA spiked in.

To note about this clonotype: A much larger clone differs from this one at a single base, so this may be a read error. This chain uses TRBV20-1 with TRBJ2-5, with 10 positions matching TRBD1. CDR1 DFQATT and CDR2 SNEGSKA come from the germline V gene (reference sequence). The CDR3 is 13 residues long. The CDR3 region has the DNA TGCGGTGCCATCGGACAGGGGGGAGAGACCCAGTACTTC. Translating gives CGAIGQGGETQYF.

This clonotype turned up a few times. The V and J genes are TRBV24-1 and TRBJ2-1; 9 bases are a match to TRBD2. This CDR3 spans 19 amino acids. Germline V gene data show CDR1 as KGHDR and CDR2 as SFDVKD. Trimming took 3 bases from V and 8 from J; bases not matched to a gene: 19. Here the CDR3 DNA reads TGTGCCACCAGTGATCCCCACCTGAGCGGGAGGCCCCGCGGCGATGAGCAGTTCTTC. Protein product: CATSDPHLSGRPRGDEQFF.

The J gene is TRBJ2-3, the V gene TRBV3-1; D not resolved. Germline V gene sequence: CDR1 LGHDT, CDR2 YNNKEL (reference sequence). This CDR3 is built from 12 residues. Trimming took 1 base from V and 5 from J, leaving 4 bases between them. The CDR3 region has the DNA TGTGCCAGCAGCCAAGCGGAAGATACGCAGTATTTT. Its protein is CASSQAEDTQYF.

Remarks on this clonotype: Germline and junction disagree at one end, which may indicate a read error. This sequence joins TRBV6-1 and TRBJ2-7; 7 bases are a match to TRBD1. The CDR3 runs to 12 residues. Germline CDR1 reads MNHNS; CDR2 reads SASEGT. DNA of the CDR3: TGTGCCAGCAGTGCGACAGGGTTCGAGCAGTGCTTC. This codes for CASSATGFEQCF.

In this sample, this clonotype turned up many times. The chain is built from TRBV29-1 and TRBJ1-2; 9 nucleotides align to TRBD1. Germline V gene lookup returns CDR1 SQVTM and CDR2 ANQGSEA. V lost 6 bases, J lost 4 bases, and 9 bases stayed unmatched. There are 14 residues in the CDR3. CDR3 sequence reads: CSVTTGGSGYGYTF. CDR3 DNA sequence: TGCAGCGTCACGACAGGGGGTTCAGGCTATGGCTACACCTTC.

Note on this clonotype: This may be a read error: a much more frequent sequence differs by one nucleotide. The rearrangement links TRBV20-1 to TRBJ2-7; D remains ambiguous. Looked up from germline, CDR1 is DFQATT and CDR2 is SNEGSKA (reference sequence). There are 13 residues in the CDR3. CDR3 region: CSASNRESCEQYF. In DNA, the CDR3 is TGCAGTGCTTCGAACCGAGAGTCCTGCGAGCAGTACTTC.

As to this clonotype: The CDR3 end shows no conserved phenylalanine or tryptophan, and so a read error is likely. The genes are TRBV7-9 and TRBJ1-1; no definite D call. The CDR3 sequence is 13 residues long. Trimming left V 1 base short and J 1 base short, with 4 bases between. Germline V gene lookup returns CDR1 SEHNR and CDR2 FQNEAQ (reference sequence). CDR3 sequence reads: CASSLDTNTEAFS. CDR3 nucleotide sequence: TGTGCCAGCAGCTTAGATACGAACACTGAAGCTTTCTCT.

The chain uses TRBV13 and TRBJ2-6; 14 bases are shared with TRBD2. Germline V gene data show CDR1 as PRHDT and CDR2 as FYEKMQ (reference sequence). This CDR3 region has 17 residues. V lost 5 bases to trimming and J lost 3 bases; unmatched junction nucleotides: 3. The CDR3 is CASSPGLAGVGANVLTF. The DNA of the CDR3 is TGTGCCAGCAGCCCGGGACTAGCGGGGGTTGGGGCCAACGTCCTGACTTTC.

A word on this clonotype: This may be a read error: a much more frequent sequence differs by one nucleotide. This chain links TRBV7-9 with TRBJ2-6, with a possible D match to TRBD1 (6 bases). CDR1 and CDR2 (germline): SEHNR, FQNEAQ (reference sequence). This CDR3 has 16 residues. CDR3 coding DNA: TGTGCCAGCAGCCCGACAGGCGGATTGGGGGCCAACGTCCCGACTTTC. It encodes CASSPTGGLGANVPTF.

There are many counts of this clonotype. This chain uses TRBV2 with TRBJ2-3, with D possibly being TRBD2 (5 bases). The ends were cut back, 5 bases at V and 1 base at J, with 25 bases in the middle. Germline V lookup: CDR1 SNHLY, CDR2 FYNNEI. This CDR3 spans 19 amino acids. The CDR3 sequence is CASSPQPNPGIGGTDTQYF. CDR3 coding DNA: TGTGCCAGCAGTCCCCAGCCGAATCCCGGGATTGGGGGCACAGATACGCAGTATTTT.

This clonotype has only a few counts. CDR3 region: CASSFFNNYGYTF. In nucleotides, the CDR3 is TGTGCCAGCAGCTTTTTTAATAACTATGGCTACACCTTC. The chain carries TRBV7-9 and TRBJ1-2, with D uncertain. From germline, CDR1 is SEHNR and CDR2 FQNEAQ (reference sequence). Trimming cost V 3 bases and J 1 base, with 6 bases left between them. The CDR3 spans 13 residues.

This clonotype was seen just once. This may arise from a read error, as a much more abundant clone is one base away. The chain joins TRBV30 to TRBJ2-7; D possibly matches TRBD1 or TRBD2 (7 bases each). This CDR3 contains 14 residues. Germline V gene lookup returns CDR1 GTSNPN and CDR2 SVGIG (reference sequence). CDR3 DNA: TGTGCCTGGATCCGAACAGGGGAGGGATACGAGCAGCACTTC. This gives the protein CAWIRTGEGYEQHF.

The chain links TRBV20-1 to TRBJ2-5, with 11 bases that match TRBD1. J lost 3 bases, V lost 0 bases, and 9 bases had no gene match. CDR1 and CDR2 (germline): DFQATT, SNEGSKA (reference sequence). The CDR3 has 17 amino acids. The CDR3 spells CSARDLGQGARKETQYF. The CDR3 nucleotides read TGCAGTGCTAGAGATTTAGGACAGGGGGCTAGGAAAGAGACCCAGTACTTC.

This clonotype showed up just a few times. The chain combines TRBV20-1 with TRBJ2-6, with TRBD2 as a possible D gene (6 bases). This CDR3 is 17 amino acids long. V lost 3 bases to trimming and J lost 0 bases, with 15 bases between them. Germline V gene data show CDR1 as DFQATT and CDR2 as SNEGSKA (reference sequence). The CDR3 DNA reads as TGCAGTGCTAGGACGGACTCACTAGCCTCTGGGGCCAACGTCCTGACTTTC. It specifies CSARTDSLASGANVLTF.

There are many counts of this clonotype. The chain combines TRBV24-1 with TRBJ2-3; unclear D gene. Germline-derived CDR1 and CDR2 are KGHDR and SFDVKD. Deletions cut 5 bases from V and 1 base from J, with 9 bases between. The CDR3 consists of 14 residues. CDR3: CATSAARGTDTQYF. The DNA of the CDR3 is TGTGCCACCAGTGCGGCCAGAGGCACAGATACGCAGTATTTT.

This clonotype was detected only once. This may arise from a read error, as a much more abundant clone is one base away. J is TRBJ2-2 and V is TRBV20-1; TRBD2 matches 11 bases. The germline V gene encodes CDR1 DFQATT and CDR2 SNEGSKA (reference sequence). The CDR3 totals 16 residues. In DNA form, the CDR3 reads TGCAGTGCTAGAGATCTGACTAGCGGGAAGGCCGGGGGGCTGTTTTTT. As protein: CSARDLTSGKAGGLFF.

Only a few counts were recorded for this clonotype. This chain uses TRBV29-1 with TRBJ2-2; tentatively, D is TRBD2 (5 bases). Germline V gene lookup returns CDR1 SQVTM and CDR2 ANQGSEA. The germline V and J ends were trimmed by 7 bases and 0 bases, with 9 bases remaining between them. This CDR3 comprises 13 residues. The chain's CDR3 is CSAEGANTGELFF. The CDR3 DNA is TGCAGCGCCGAGGGTGCGAACACCGGGGAGCTGTTTTTT.

Turning to this clonotype: A read error may explain this, as a much larger clone is one base away. The chain uses TRBV3-1 and TRBJ1-1; D is undetermined. Trimming took off 1 base at V and 1 base at J, with 13 bases between the two ends. The V gene's germline CDR1 is LGHDT and CDR2 YNNKEL (reference sequence). This CDR3 spans 16 amino acids. Here the CDR3 reads CASSQVAGQWNTEAFF. The CDR3 DNA reads as TGTGCCAGCAGCCAAGTCGCGGGTCAGTGGAACACTGAAGCTTTCTTT.

This clonotype appeared many times. The rearrangement links TRBV4-2 to TRBJ1-1, with D perhaps matching TRBD1 (6 bases). Between the trimmed V and J ends, which lost 0 bases and 7 bases, there was a span of 18 bases. Germline assignment: CDR1 LGHNA and CDR2 YNFKEQ. The CDR3 extends over 16 amino acids. In DNA form, the CDR3 reads TGTGCCAGCAGCCAAGATGAGGGGGGCCCCGCAATTGAAGCTTTCTTT. It yields the protein CASSQDEGGPAIEAFF.

Concerning this clonotype: A read error may explain this, as a much larger clone is one base away. This chain joins TRBV6-5 and TRBJ2-7; 8 positions match TRBD1. Per the germline V gene, CDR1 is MNHEY and CDR2 is SVGAGI. The CDR3 totals 15 residues. CDR3 sequence (DNA): TGTGCCGGCAGTTCCCCACGACAGGGGAACTACGAGCAGTACTTC. It encodes CAGSSPRQGNYEQYF.

Only a few counts were recorded for this clonotype. V gene TRBV25-1 combines with J gene TRBJ2-3; D is perhaps TRBD2 (5 bases). Germline CDR1 reads MGHDK; CDR2 reads SYGVNS. There are 14 residues in the CDR3. Trimming pared 5 bases from V and 2 bases from J, leaving 11 bases between. CDR3 nucleotide sequence: TGTGCCAGCAGTTCCGTGACTACCACAGATACGCAGTATTTT. It yields the protein CASSSVTTTDTQYF.

The J gene is TRBJ2-4, the V gene TRBV11-2; 7 bases are shared with TRBD2. The CDR3 sequence is 18 residues long. After removal of 1 base from V and 3 bases from J, the junction contained 12 bases not matched to a gene. Germline V lookup: CDR1 SGHAT, CDR2 FQNNGV. CDR3 bases: TGTGCCAGCAGCTTAGGATCGGGGGGAGGGAAGGGCAAAAACATTCAGTACTTC. Protein product: CASSLGSGGGKGKNIQYF.

With regard to this clonotype: Possible read error: a much larger clone is one base away. In DNA form, the CDR3 reads TGTGCCAGCAGTTGGTTCGTGGCAGACGCAGATACGCAGTATTTT. Its protein is CASSWFVADADTQYF. The V and J genes are TRBV6-6 and TRBJ2-3; D is ambiguous. The CDR3 sequence is 15 residues long. Germline CDR1 reads MNHNY; CDR2 reads SVGAGI (reference sequence). V lost 4 bases to trimming and J lost 4 bases, with 15 bases between them.

This clonotype occurred a few times. J is TRBJ2-1 and V is TRBV12-3 or TRBV12-4, with D uncertain. This CDR3 is built from 13 residues. V lost 5 bases and J 9 bases, leaving 14 bases between the germline ends. The CDR3 is CASSPRWPPEQFF. The CDR3 nucleotides are TGTGCCAGCAGTCCGAGGTGGCCCCCTGAGCAGTTCTTC.

The chain carries TRBV19 and TRBJ1-5, with 10 bases identical to TRBD1. The trim removed 7 bases at V and 6 bases at J, leaving 9 bases unmatched. Germline V gene sequence: CDR1 LNHDA, CDR2 SQIVND (reference sequence). There are 15 residues in the CDR3. CDR3 loop: CASKIPGQGTQPQHF. The CDR3 DNA sequence: TGTGCCAGTAAAATTCCGGGACAGGGGACTCAGCCCCAGCATTTT.

This chain links TRBV7-9 with TRBJ1-1, with 7 bases identical to TRBD1. Germline loops: CDR1 SEHNR, CDR2 FQNEAQ (reference sequence). Trimming took 5 bases from V and 6 from J; bases not matched to a gene: 6. The CDR3 has 13 amino acids. This CDR3 is CASSPRQGPEAFF. Here the CDR3 DNA reads TGTGCCAGCAGCCCCAGACAGGGCCCTGAAGCTTTCTTT.

The rearrangement uses TRBV5-1 and TRBJ1-1; the D gene is possibly TRBD1 (5 bases). The CDR3 is 15 residues long. The germline V and J ends were trimmed by 1 base and 2 bases, with 12 bases remaining between them. Germline CDR1 reads SGHRS; CDR2 reads YFSETQ. The CDR3, as DNA: TGCGCCAGCAGCTTGTGGGAGGGACTCAACACTGAAGCTTTCTTT. Translated: CASSLWEGLNTEAFF.

This clonotype was seen only a few times. This chain joins TRBV6-5 and TRBJ1-1, with 9 bases that match TRBD1. This CDR3 region has 14 residues. V lost 7 bases to trimming and J lost 5 bases; unmatched junction nucleotides: 8. Germline V CDR1 and CDR2: MNHEY, SVGAGI. CDR3 coding DNA: TGTGCCAGCATTAAAACAGGGGGCAGGACTGAAGCTTTCTTT. As protein: CASIKTGGRTEAFF.

This clonotype has ten or more counts. The J gene is TRBJ1-1, the V gene TRBV13, with D perhaps TRBD1 (5 bases). Trimming shortened V by 7 bases and J by 0 bases, and 15 bases separated the two germline ends. The CDR3 is 15 amino acids. Germline lookup yields CDR1 PRHDT and CDR2 FYEKMQ (reference sequence). CDR3 in DNA: TGTGCCAGCAAGAACAAGGGGATATTGAACACTGAAGCTTTCTTT. Its translation: CASKNKGILNTEAFF.

This clonotype has ten or more counts. The chain is built from TRBV20-1 and TRBJ1-1; possibly TRBD1 for D (6 bases). Trimming took off 0 bases at V and 1 base at J, with 9 bases between the two ends. Germline loops: CDR1 DFQATT, CDR2 SNEGSKA (reference sequence). This CDR3 has 14 amino acids. CDR3 loop: CSARDDRTNTEAFF. The DNA of the CDR3 is TGCAGTGCTAGAGACGACAGGACGAACACTGAAGCTTTCTTT.

This clonotype occurred many times. V usage is TRBV7-9 and J usage is TRBJ2-1; D remains unclear. V lost 7 bases and J lost 6, with 10 bases in between. Germline V CDR1 and CDR2: SEHNR, FQNEAQ (reference sequence). This CDR3 is 12 amino acids long. The CDR3 reads CASNLEFNEQFF. In DNA form, the CDR3 reads TGTGCCAGCAACCTAGAATTCAATGAGCAGTTCTTC. The whole variable domain, filled in from reference TRBV7-9 and TRBJ2-1, reads DTGVSQNPRHKITKRGQNVTFRCDPISEHNRLYWYRQTLGQGPEFLTYFQNEAQLEKSRLLSDRFSAERPKGSFSTLEIQRTEQGDSAMYLCASNLEFNEQFFGPGTRLTVL.